These 29 T cell receptor beta chains share one sample of origin, sequenced in a study of T cells after somatic rescue of genetic block. Using immunoSEQ multiplex PCR, the repertoire was profiled, and TCRdb retains in-frame clones only, with some absent. The repertoire consists of approximately 78,000 clones, with roughly 93% occurring once and the leading ten covering about 3%. Input material: peripheral blood mononuclear cells (PBMCs). The receptors shown here come from a man aged 25 to 40.

The chain links TRBV19 to TRBJ1-2, with no clear D. From germline, CDR1 is LNHDA and CDR2 SQIVND (reference sequence). Trimming left V 1 base short and J 4 bases short, with 13 bases between. This CDR3 region has 15 residues. The CDR3, as DNA: TGTGCCAGTAGTATAGCGACGGGCCTCGGCTATGGCTACACCTTC. Encoded protein: CASSIATGLGYGYTF.

In this sample, this clone turned up once. The chain has TRBV7-6 and TRBJ1-3; D remains ambiguous. V shed 0 bases and J shed 2 bases, with 11 bases lying between them. CDR1 and CDR2 (germline): SGHVS, FNYEAQ. CDR3 length: 16 residues. The CDR3 DNA is TGTGCCAGCAGCTTAGCCCAACAGCTTGCTGGAAACACCATATATTTT. This codes for CASSLAQQLAGNTIYF. Full variable domain (remainder filled in from reference TRBV7-6 and TRBJ1-3): GAGVSQSPRYKVTKRGQDVALRCDPISGHVSLYWYRQALGQGPEFLTYFNYEAQQDKSGLPNDRFSAERPEGSISTLTIQRTEQRDSAMYRCASSLAQQLAGNTIYFGEGSWLTVV.

The gene calls are TRBV7-9 and TRBJ2-5, with D unresolved. The CDR3 length is 15 residues. Germline assignment: CDR1 SEHNR and CDR2 FQNEAQ (reference sequence). Trimming shortened V by 1 base and J by 5 bases, and 14 bases separated the two germline ends. Written as DNA, the CDR3 is TGTGCCAGCAGCTTAGGAACCCCCTGGGCTGAGACCCAGTACTTC. Its translation is CASSLGTPWAETQYF.

The chain employs TRBV6-4 and TRBJ2-2, with TRBD2 matching over 7 bases. Germline assignment: CDR1 MRHNA and CDR2 SNTAGT. V lost 6 bases, J lost 2 bases, and 9 bases stayed unmatched. The CDR3 is made up of 16 amino acids. CDR3 sequence reads: CASSQATSSNTGELFF. The CDR3 DNA is TGTGCCAGCAGCCAAGCGACTAGCAGTAACACCGGGGAGCTGTTTTTT.

The chain has TRBV25-1 and TRBJ2-1; no reliable D call. The germline CDR1 and CDR2 sequences are MGHDK and SYGVNS. V was pared by 4 bases and J by 4 bases, with 2 bases between. The CDR3 runs 11 residues. CDR3 protein: CASSAYNEQFF. CDR3 nucleotides: TGTGCCAGCAGTGCATACAATGAGCAGTTCTTC.

The chain uses TRBV6-1 and TRBJ2-5, with 7 bases matching TRBD1. This CDR3 region has 14 residues. Germline loops: CDR1 MNHNS, CDR2 SASEGT. V lost 6 bases and J lost 1; bases outside the gene matches: 5. DNA for the CDR3: TGTGCCAGCAGGAACTCAGGGGGCCAAGAGACCCAGTACTTC. This translates into CASRNSGGQETQYF.

This chain uses TRBV9 with TRBJ2-3, with D possibly TRBD1 on 5 matching bases. With 2 bases removed from V and 0 bases from J, the gap between germline ends came to 7 bases. CDR3 size: 14 residues. Germline assignment: CDR1 SGDLS and CDR2 YYNGEE. This CDR3 is CASSVDTSTDTQYF. Here the CDR3 DNA reads TGTGCCAGCAGCGTGGACACCAGCACAGATACGCAGTATTTT.

This chain joins TRBV2 and TRBJ1-2, with D hard to call. The ends were cut back, 2 bases at V and 3 bases at J, with 7 bases in the middle. There are 13 residues in the CDR3. Germline lookup yields CDR1 SNHLY and CDR2 FYNNEI. CDR3 residues: CASSERRDYGYTF. CDR3 bases: TGTGCCAGCAGTGAACGGAGGGACTATGGCTACACCTTC. The variable domain in full, with the rest retrieved from reference TRBV2 and TRBJ1-2, is EPEVTQTPSHQVTQMGQEVILRCVPISNHLYFYWYRQILGQKVEFLVSFYNNEISEKSEIFDDQFSVERPDGSNFTLKIRSTKLEDSAMYFCASSERRDYGYTFGSGTRLTVV.

The genes are TRBV5-1 and TRBJ1-1; 10 bases agree with TRBD1. V gave up 6 bases and J gave up 5 bases; unmatched junction bases: 7. Germline CDR1 is SGHRS and CDR2 is YFSETQ. The CDR3 has 14 amino acids. The CDR3 is CASTGTGEQTEAFF. The CDR3 nucleotides are TGCGCCAGCACCGGGACAGGGGAACAAACTGAAGCTTTCTTT. The full variable domain, completed using reference TRBV5-1 and TRBJ1-1, is KAGVTQTPRYLIKTRGQQVTLSCSPISGHRSVSWYQQTPGQGLQFLFEYFSETQRNKGNFPGRFSGRQFSNSRSEMNVSTLELGDSALYLCASTGTGEQTEAFFGQGTRLTVV.

The rearrangement joins TRBV7-9 to TRBJ2-7; 14 nucleotides align to TRBD2. Germline CDR1 reads SEHNR; CDR2 reads FQNEAQ (reference sequence). The CDR3 runs to 18 residues. V lost 4 bases, J lost 1 base, and 9 bases stayed unmatched. The CDR3 nucleotides are TGTGCCAGCAGCTCGACTAGCGGGAGGGCCGTGGGGTCCTACGAGCAGTACTTC. Translated: CASSSTSGRAVGSYEQYF.

Concerning this clone itself: This specimen includes other DNA sequences encoding the same CDR3. V and J are TRBV19 and TRBJ1-3, with no clear D. Trimming left V 3 bases short and J 0 bases short, with 3 bases between. Germline V gene data show CDR1 as LNHDA and CDR2 as SQIVND (reference sequence). The length of the CDR3 is 13 residues. The CDR3 coding sequence is TGTGCCAGTAGTATCTCCTCTGGAAACACCATATATTTT. Its protein is CASSISSGNTIYF.

The rearrangement uses TRBV5-4 and TRBJ2-1; D unclear. From germline, CDR1 is SGHNT and CDR2 YYREEE (reference sequence). V lost 2 bases and J lost 1, with 7 bases in between. This CDR3 has 14 residues. CDR3 sequence (DNA): TGTGCCAGCAGCTTTCGGTATTCCTACAATGAGCAGTTCTTC. This gives the protein CASSFRYSYNEQFF.

V and J are TRBV28 and TRBJ2-7, with TRBD1 identical over 8 bases. Per germline, CDR1 MDHEN and CDR2 SYDVKM. Trimming removed 8 bases from V and 2 bases from J; junction bases left unmatched: 5. This CDR3 is built from 13 residues. The CDR3 sequence is CASLRTGPYEQYF. Here the CDR3 DNA reads TGTGCCAGCCTTAGGACAGGGCCCTACGAGCAGTACTTC.

The V and J genes are TRBV2 and TRBJ1-2; possible D gene TRBD1, 6 bases. V lost 5 bases and J 3 bases, leaving 19 bases between the germline ends. Per germline, CDR1 SNHLY and CDR2 FYNNEI. There are 16 residues in the CDR3. For the CDR3, the DNA is TGTGCCAGCAGTCGACTCACAGGGTTCGGATACTATGGCTACACCTTC. It is translated as CASSRLTGFGYYGYTF.

This chain connects TRBV18 to TRBJ2-7, with TRBD2 matching over 7 bases. CDR1 and CDR2 (germline): KGHSH, LQKENI. J lost 5 bases, V lost 4 bases, and 11 bases had no gene match. CDR3 length: 15 amino acids. CDR3 nucleotide sequence: TGTGCCAGCTCACAGAAGACTAGCAGAATCAACGAGCAGTACTTC. It codes for CASSQKTSRINEQYF. Combining the CDR3 with reference TRBV18 and TRBJ2-7 gives the whole variable domain NAGVMQNPRHLVRRRGQEARLRCSPMKGHSHVYWYRQLPEEGLKFMVYLQKENIIDESGMPKERFSAEFPKEGPSILRIQQVVRGDSAAYFCASSQKTSRINEQYFGPGTRLTVT.

The chain joins TRBV28 to TRBJ1-5; 7 bases are shared with TRBD1. J gave up 4 bases and V 6 bases, and 6 bases lay outside the gene matches. This CDR3 has 14 residues. The germline gives CDR1 MDHEN, CDR2 SYDVKM. In DNA form, the CDR3 reads TGTGCCAGCAGCTACAGGGGCGTTAATCAGCCCCAGCATTTT. It encodes CASSYRGVNQPQHF.

V and J are TRBV7-6 and TRBJ2-4; 10 positions match TRBD2. CDR3 length equals 14 residues. V shed 4 bases, J shed 6 bases, and the junction held 3 bases outside the gene matches. Germline values: CDR1 SGHVS, CDR2 FNYEAQ. In DNA, the CDR3 is TGTGCCAGCAGCTCCGGACTAGCGGTAAACATTCAGTACTTC. The encoded protein is CASSSGLAVNIQYF.

The rearrangement links TRBV7-9 to TRBJ2-5; either TRBD1 or TRBD2 may supply D (5 bases each). V was trimmed by 4 bases and J by 1 base, leaving 16 bases between them. The CDR3 is made up of 16 amino acids. Germline lookup yields CDR1 SEHNR and CDR2 FQNEAQ (reference sequence). This CDR3 reads CASSSGPGRPQETQYF. DNA for the CDR3: TGTGCCAGCAGCTCTGGCCCGGGACGTCCCCAAGAGACCCAGTACTTC. The full variable domain, rest sourced from reference TRBV7-9 and TRBJ2-5, is DTGVSQNPRHKITKRGQNVTFRCDPISEHNRLYWYRQTLGQGPEFLTYFQNEAQLEKSRLLSDRFSAERPKGSFSTLEIQRTEQGDSAMYLCASSSGPGRPQETQYFGPGTRLLVL.

This chain uses TRBV2 with TRBJ1-1; a weak D match, TRBD1 (6 bases). There are 11 residues in the CDR3. Germline lookup yields CDR1 SNHLY and CDR2 FYNNEI. V shed 7 bases and J shed 7 bases, with 10 bases lying between them. CDR3 coding DNA: TGTGCCAGCACTAGGGGGGTTGAAGCTTTCTTT. Its protein product is CASTRGVEAFF.

This chain connects TRBV28 to TRBJ1-5; the D gene is possibly TRBD1 (5 bases). CDR1 and CDR2 from the germline V gene are MDHEN and SYDVKM. V lost 10 bases, J lost 0 bases, and 13 bases lay in between. CDR3 length equals 14 residues. DNA for the CDR3: TGTGCCACCGGAGGGGAGTCTAGCAATCAGCCCCAGCATTTT. It codes for CATGGESSNQPQHF.

V and J are TRBV7-9 and TRBJ1-2; D gene unclear. CDR1 and CDR2 from the germline V gene are SEHNR and FQNEAQ (reference sequence). V was shortened by 3 bases and J by 2 bases, with 7 bases between the two germline ends. The CDR3 length is 13 residues. For the CDR3, the DNA is TGTGCCAGCAGCTTTGCCCAGAACTATGGCTACACCTTC. Its translation is CASSFAQNYGYTF.

The rearrangement uses TRBV10-3 and TRBJ1-5, with a possible D match to TRBD1 (5 bases). CDR1 is ENHRY, CDR2 SYGVKD, per germline. The CDR3 runs to 17 residues. Trimming pared 2 bases from V and 0 bases from J, leaving 14 bases between. CDR3 region: CAISEVGAPYSNQPQHF. DNA of the CDR3: TGTGCCATCAGTGAGGTCGGGGCCCCATATAGCAATCAGCCCCAGCATTTT.

V gene TRBV28 combines with J gene TRBJ1-2; D possibly corresponds to TRBD1 (5 bases). V dropped 4 bases and J dropped 12 bases, with 15 bases sitting between them. The length of the CDR3 is 12 residues. Germline lookup yields CDR1 MDHEN and CDR2 SYDVKM. This CDR3 is CASSYGTRMHTF. The CDR3 DNA sequence: TGTGCCAGCAGTTACGGGACTCGCATGCACACCTTC.

The chain couples TRBV7-8 to TRBJ1-4; no definite D call. V lost 5 bases to trimming and J lost 8 bases, with 15 bases between them. The CDR3 runs 14 residues. Germline values: CDR1 SGHVS, CDR2 FQNEAQ. Here the CDR3 DNA reads TGTGCCAGCAGCCCCACAGCTGGCCGAGAAAAACTGTTTTTT. It encodes CASSPTAGREKLFF.

V is TRBV11-2 and J is TRBJ2-1, with D maybe TRBD1 (5 bases). With 0 bases removed from V and 9 bases from J, the gap between germline ends came to 9 bases. CDR1 SGHAT and CDR2 FQNNGV come from the germline V gene. This CDR3 is 13 amino acids long. CDR3 bases: TGTGCCAGCAGCTTAGATCTGGGGCGTGAGCAGTTCTTC. This encodes CASSLDLGREQFF. Variable domain in full (rest from reference TRBV11-2 and TRBJ2-1): EAGVAQSPRYKIIEKRQSVAFWCNPISGHATLYWYQQILGQGPKLLIQFQNNGVVDDSQLPKDRFSAERLKGVDSTLKIQPAKLEDSAVYLCASSLDLGREQFFGPGTRLTVL.

The V gene is TRBV6-5, the J gene TRBJ1-6, with D hard to call. The CDR3 sequence is 15 residues long. V lost 6 bases, J lost 9 bases, and 18 bases lay in between. Germline V lookup: CDR1 MNHEY, CDR2 SVGAGI. The CDR3 loop reads CASRLSEGTSSPLHF. CDR3 nucleotide sequence: TGTGCCAGCAGATTGAGCGAAGGTACCTCTTCACCCCTCCACTTT.

The rearrangement uses TRBV6-5 and TRBJ1-6, with D tentatively TRBD1 (6 bases). With 5 bases removed from V and 10 bases from J, the gap between germline ends came to 12 bases. The germline gives CDR1 MNHEY, CDR2 SVGAGI. This CDR3 is 13 amino acids long. Written as DNA, the CDR3 is TGTGCCAGCAGTAGCCACAGGGACTCACCCCTCCACTTT. This translates into CASSSHRDSPLHF.

The chain links TRBV6-1 to TRBJ2-7, with no clear D. The CDR3 extends over 14 amino acids. The V gene lost 6 bases and the J gene lost 2 bases, with 14 bases spanning the gap. Germline CDR1 reads MNHNS; CDR2 reads SASEGT. CDR3 DNA sequence: TGTGCCAGCAGACCCACCGGCCCGACCTACGAGCAGTACTTC. It translates to CASRPTGPTYEQYF.

The rearrangement links TRBV18 to TRBJ1-1; D ambiguous. CDR1 KGHSH and CDR2 LQKENI come from the germline V gene. The length of the CDR3 is 15 residues. Between the trimmed V and J ends, which lost 3 bases and 1 base, there was a span of 12 bases. The CDR3 sequence: CASSPTAGKNTEAFF. DNA for the CDR3: TGTGCCAGCTCACCGACTGCGGGAAAGAACACTGAAGCTTTCTTT. The full variable domain, its missing parts supplied by reference TRBV18 and TRBJ1-1, is NAGVMQNPRHLVRRRGQEARLRCSPMKGHSHVYWYRQLPEEGLKFMVYLQKENIIDESGMPKERFSAEFPKEGPSILRIQQVVRGDSAAYFCASSPTAGKNTEAFFGQGTRLTVV.